This T cell receptor beta chain was recovered during a study of type 1 regulatory T cells. Whole-study context: T-allo10 is a Tr1-enriched, alloantigen-specific CD4 T cell product made in vitro.

Whole-study results and caveats: Compared with non-Tr1 cells, Tr1 cells showed a narrower TCR repertoire.

CDR3 size: 14 residues. Trimming cost V 1 base and J 3 bases, with 7 bases left between them. Per the germline V gene, CDR1 is SGHTA and CDR2 is FQGTGA. This clonotype was observed at least ten times. The antigen is unknown. TCRdb processed the reads anew with MiXCR; each CDR3 protein has one entry. The table shows under 75,000 distinct CDR3 sequences, with more than 20% occurring only once. This sequence was found in a human donor in good health. The specimen sequenced was cultured type 1 regulatory T (Tr1) cells, either the whole culture or a sorted fraction (not recorded which). The rearrangement joins TRBV7-3 to TRBJ2-1, with no clear D. CDR3 protein: CASSLSRGYNEQFF. CDR3 in DNA: TGTGCCAGCAGCTTAAGTCGCGGCTACAATGAGCAGTTCTTC.